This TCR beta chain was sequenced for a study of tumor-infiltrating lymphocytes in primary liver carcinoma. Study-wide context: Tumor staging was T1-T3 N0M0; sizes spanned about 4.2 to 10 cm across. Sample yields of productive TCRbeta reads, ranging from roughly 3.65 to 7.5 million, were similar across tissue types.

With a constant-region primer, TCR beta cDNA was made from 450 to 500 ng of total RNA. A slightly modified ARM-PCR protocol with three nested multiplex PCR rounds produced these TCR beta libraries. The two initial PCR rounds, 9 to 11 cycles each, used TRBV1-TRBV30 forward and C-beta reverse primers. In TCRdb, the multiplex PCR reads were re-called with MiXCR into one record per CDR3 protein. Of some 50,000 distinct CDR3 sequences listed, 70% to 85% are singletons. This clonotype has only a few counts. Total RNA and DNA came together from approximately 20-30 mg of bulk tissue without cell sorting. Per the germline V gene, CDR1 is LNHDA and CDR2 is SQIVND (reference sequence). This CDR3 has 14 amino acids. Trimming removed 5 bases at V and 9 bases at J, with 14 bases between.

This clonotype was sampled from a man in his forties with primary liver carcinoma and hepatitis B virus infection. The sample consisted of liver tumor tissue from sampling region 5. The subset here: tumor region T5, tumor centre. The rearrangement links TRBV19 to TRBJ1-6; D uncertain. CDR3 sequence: CASSADGVGSPLHF. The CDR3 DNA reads TGTGCCAGTAGTGCCGACGGGGTGGGTTCACCCCTCCACTTT.